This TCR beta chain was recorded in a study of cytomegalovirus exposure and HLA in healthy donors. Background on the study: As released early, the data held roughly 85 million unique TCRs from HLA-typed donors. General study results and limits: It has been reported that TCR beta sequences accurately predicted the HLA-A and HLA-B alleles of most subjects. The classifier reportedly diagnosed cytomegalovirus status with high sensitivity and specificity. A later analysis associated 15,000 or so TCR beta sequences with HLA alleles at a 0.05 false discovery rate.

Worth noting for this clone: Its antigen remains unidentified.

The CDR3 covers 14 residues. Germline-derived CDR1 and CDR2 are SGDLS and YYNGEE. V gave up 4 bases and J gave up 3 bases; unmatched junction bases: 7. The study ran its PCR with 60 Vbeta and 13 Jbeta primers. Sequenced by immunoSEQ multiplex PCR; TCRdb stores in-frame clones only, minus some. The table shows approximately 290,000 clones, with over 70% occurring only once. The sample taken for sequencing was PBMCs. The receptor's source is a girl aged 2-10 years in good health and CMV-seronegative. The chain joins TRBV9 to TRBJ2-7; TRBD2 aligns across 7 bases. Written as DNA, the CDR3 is TGTGCCAGCAGCCCCGGGGGGAGGTTCTACGAGCAGTACTTC. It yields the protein CASSPGGRFYEQYF.